This T cell receptor beta chain was obtained from a study of cytomegalovirus exposure and HLA in healthy donors. Overall study: Of some 400 genotyped donors, around 80% grouped in the Caucasian-associated ancestry cluster.

V lost 6 bases to trimming and J lost 7 bases; unmatched junction nucleotides: 13. From germline, CDR1 is MNHEY and CDR2 SVGAGI. This CDR3 has 15 residues. PCR primers comprised 60 Vbeta and 13 Jbeta primers. Assay: immunoSEQ multiplex PCR; the TCRdb copy retains only in-frame clones and omits some. The sample shows 100,000 or so clones, roughly 15% of them seen only once. This clone appeared a few times. The V call is TRBV6-5, the J call TRBJ1-2, with 8 bases fitting TRBD1. Sequenced input: PBMCs. The clonotype originates from a female donor in good health and CMV-seronegative. Here the CDR3 DNA reads TGTGCCAGCAGAGATTCAGGGGGCGATAAAGGTGGCTACACCTTC. As protein: CASRDSGGDKGGYTF.